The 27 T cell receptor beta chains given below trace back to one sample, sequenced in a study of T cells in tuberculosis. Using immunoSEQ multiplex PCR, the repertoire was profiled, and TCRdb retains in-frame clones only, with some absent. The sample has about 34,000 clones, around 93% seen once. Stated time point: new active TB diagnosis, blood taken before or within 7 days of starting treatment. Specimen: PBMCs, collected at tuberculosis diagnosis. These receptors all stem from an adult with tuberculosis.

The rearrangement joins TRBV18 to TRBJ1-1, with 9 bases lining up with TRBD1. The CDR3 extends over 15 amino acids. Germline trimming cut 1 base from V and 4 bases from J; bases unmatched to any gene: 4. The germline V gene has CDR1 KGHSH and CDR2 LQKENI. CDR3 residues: CASSPRDREGTEAFF. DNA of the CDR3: TGTGCCAGCTCACCACGGGACAGGGAGGGCACTGAAGCTTTCTTT.

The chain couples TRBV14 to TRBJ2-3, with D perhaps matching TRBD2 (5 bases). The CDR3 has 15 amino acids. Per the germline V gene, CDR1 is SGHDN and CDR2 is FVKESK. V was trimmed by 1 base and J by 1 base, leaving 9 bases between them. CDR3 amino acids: CASSQGGLGTDTQYF. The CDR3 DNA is TGTGCCAGCAGCCAAGGAGGGCTGGGCACAGATACGCAGTATTTT.

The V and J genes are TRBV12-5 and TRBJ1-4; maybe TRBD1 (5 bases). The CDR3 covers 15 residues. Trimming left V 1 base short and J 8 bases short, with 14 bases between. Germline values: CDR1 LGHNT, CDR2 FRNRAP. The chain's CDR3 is CASGLGGGPGEKLFF. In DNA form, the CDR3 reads TGTGCTAGTGGTTTGGGGGGAGGGCCAGGGGAAAAACTGTTTTTT. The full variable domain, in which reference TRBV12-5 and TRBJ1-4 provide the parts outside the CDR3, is DARVTQTPRHKVTEMGQEVTMRCQPILGHNTVFWYRQTMMQGLELLAYFRNRAPLDDSGMPKDRFSAEMPDATLATLKIQPSEPRDSAVYFCASGLGGGPGEKLFFGSGTQLSVL.

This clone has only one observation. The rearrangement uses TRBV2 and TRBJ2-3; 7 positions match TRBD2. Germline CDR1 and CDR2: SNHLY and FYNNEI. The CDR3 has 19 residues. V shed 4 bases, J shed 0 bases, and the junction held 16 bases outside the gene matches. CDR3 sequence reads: CASSVKLAVFSTSTDTQYF. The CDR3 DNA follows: TGTGCCAGCAGTGTGAAGCTAGCGGTATTTTCCACTAGCACAGATACGCAGTATTTT. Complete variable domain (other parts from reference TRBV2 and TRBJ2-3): EPEVTQTPSHQVTQMGQEVILRCVPISNHLYFYWYRQILGQKVEFLVSFYNNEISEKSEIFDDQFSVERPDGSNFTLKIRSTKLEDSAMYFCASSVKLAVFSTSTDTQYFGPGTRLTVL.

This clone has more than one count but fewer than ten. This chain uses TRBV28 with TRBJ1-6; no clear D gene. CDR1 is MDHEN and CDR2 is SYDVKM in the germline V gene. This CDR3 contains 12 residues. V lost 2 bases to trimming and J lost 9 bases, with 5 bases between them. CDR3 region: CASSLPGSPLHF. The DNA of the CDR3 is TGTGCCAGCAGTTTACCCGGTTCACCCCTCCACTTT. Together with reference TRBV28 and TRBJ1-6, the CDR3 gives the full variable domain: DVKVTQSSRYLVKRTGEKVFLECVQDMDHENMFWYRQDPGLGLRLIYFSYDVKMKEKGDIPEGYSVSREKKERFSLILESASTNQTSMYLCASSLPGSPLHFGNGTRLTVT.

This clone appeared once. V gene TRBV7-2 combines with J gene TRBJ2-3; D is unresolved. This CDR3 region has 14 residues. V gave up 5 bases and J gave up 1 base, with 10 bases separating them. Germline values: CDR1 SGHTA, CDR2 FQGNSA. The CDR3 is CASSPETGTDTQYF. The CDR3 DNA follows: TGTGCCAGCAGCCCCGAAACAGGCACAGATACGCAGTATTTT.

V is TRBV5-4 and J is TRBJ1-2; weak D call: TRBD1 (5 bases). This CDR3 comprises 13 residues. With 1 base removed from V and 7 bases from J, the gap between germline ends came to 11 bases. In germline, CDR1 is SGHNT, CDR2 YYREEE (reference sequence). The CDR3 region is CASSLQGPGGYTF. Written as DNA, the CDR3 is TGTGCCAGCAGCTTGCAGGGTCCGGGTGGCTACACCTTC. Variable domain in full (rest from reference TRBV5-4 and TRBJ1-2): ETGVTQSPTHLIKTRGQQVTLRCSSQSGHNTVSWYQQALGQGPQFIFQYYREEENGRGNFPPRFSGLQFPNYSSELNVNALELDDSALYLCASSLQGPGGYTFGSGTRLTVV.

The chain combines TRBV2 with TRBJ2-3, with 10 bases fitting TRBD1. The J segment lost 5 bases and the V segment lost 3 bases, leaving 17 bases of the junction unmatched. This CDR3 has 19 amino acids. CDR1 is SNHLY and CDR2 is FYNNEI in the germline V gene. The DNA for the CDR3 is TGTGCCAGCAGTGAGGGGACAGGGGTCTTTAGCGGGACACAAGATACGCAGTATTTT. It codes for CASSEGTGVFSGTQDTQYF.

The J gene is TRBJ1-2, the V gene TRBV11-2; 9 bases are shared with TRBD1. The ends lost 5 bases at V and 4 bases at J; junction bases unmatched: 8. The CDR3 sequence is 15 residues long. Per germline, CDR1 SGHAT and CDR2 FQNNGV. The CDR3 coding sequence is TGTGCCAGCAGCGGGACAGGGACGTTGGGCTATGGCTACACCTTC. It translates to CASSGTGTLGYGYTF.

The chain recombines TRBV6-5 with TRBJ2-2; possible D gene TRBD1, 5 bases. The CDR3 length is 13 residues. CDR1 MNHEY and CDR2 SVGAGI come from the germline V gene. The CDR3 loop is CAARTTNTGELFF. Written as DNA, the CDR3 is TGTGCGGCCCGGACAACGAACACCGGGGAGCTGTTTTTT.

This CDR3 reads CASSLVIDGGETQYF. CDR3 DNA sequence: TGCGCCAGCAGCTTGGTGATTGACGGGGGGGAGACCCAGTACTTC. The chain joins TRBV5-1 to TRBJ2-5; 7 bases align to TRBD2. The germline V gene encodes CDR1 SGHRS and CDR2 YFSETQ. The CDR3 totals 15 residues. The trim removed 0 bases at V and 5 bases at J, leaving 7 bases unmatched.

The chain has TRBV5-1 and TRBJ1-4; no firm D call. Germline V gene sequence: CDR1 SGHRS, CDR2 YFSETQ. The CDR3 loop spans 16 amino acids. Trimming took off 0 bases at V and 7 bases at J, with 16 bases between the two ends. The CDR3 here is CASSLGGGPLVEKLFF. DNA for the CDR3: TGCGCCAGCAGCTTGGGAGGTGGCCCTCTAGTTGAAAAACTGTTTTTT.

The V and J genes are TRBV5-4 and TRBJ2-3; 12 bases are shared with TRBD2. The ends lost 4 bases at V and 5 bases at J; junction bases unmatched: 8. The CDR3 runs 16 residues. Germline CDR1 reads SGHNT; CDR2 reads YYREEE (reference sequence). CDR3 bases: TGTGCCAGCAGCCCTACTAGCGGGGGGCTAATAGATACGCAGTATTTT. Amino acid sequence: CASSPTSGGLIDTQYF.

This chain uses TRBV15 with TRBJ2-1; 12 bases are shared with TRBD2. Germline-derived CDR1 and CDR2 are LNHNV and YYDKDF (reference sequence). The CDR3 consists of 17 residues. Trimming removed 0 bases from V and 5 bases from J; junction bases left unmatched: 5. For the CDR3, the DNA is TGTGCCACCAGCAGAGATTTTCTAGCGGGGGGGGACAATGAGCAGTTCTTC. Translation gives CATSRDFLAGGDNEQFF.

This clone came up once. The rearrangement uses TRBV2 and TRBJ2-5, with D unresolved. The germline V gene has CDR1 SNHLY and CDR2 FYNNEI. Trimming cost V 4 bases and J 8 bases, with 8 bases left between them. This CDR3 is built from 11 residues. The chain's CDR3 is CASSAATTQYF. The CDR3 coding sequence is TGTGCCAGCAGTGCCGCTACTACCCAGTACTTC.

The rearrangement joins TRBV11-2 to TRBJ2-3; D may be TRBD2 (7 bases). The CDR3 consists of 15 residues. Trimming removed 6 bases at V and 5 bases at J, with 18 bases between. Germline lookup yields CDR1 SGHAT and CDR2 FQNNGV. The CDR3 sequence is CASSLEGGGLDTQYF. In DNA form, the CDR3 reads TGTGCCAGCAGTCTAGAGGGGGGGGGCCTAGATACGCAGTATTTT. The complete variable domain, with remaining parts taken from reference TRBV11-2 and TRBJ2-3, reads EAGVAQSPRYKIIEKRQSVAFWCNPISGHATLYWYQQILGQGPKLLIQFQNNGVVDDSQLPKDRFSAERLKGVDSTLKIQPAKLEDSAVYLCASSLEGGGLDTQYFGPGTRLTVL.

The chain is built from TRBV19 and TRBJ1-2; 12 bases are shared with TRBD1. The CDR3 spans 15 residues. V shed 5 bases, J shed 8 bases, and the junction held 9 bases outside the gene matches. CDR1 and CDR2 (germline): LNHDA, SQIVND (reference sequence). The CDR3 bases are TGTGCCAGTAGTCCGCCGGGACAGGGGGCGAGGGGCTACACCTTC. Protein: CASSPPGQGARGYTF.

In DNA form, the CDR3 reads TGTGCCAGCTCCCCCGAGGTTGCTAGCGGCCTCTACGAGCAGTACTTC. This encodes CASSPEVASGLYEQYF. The rearrangement uses TRBV27 and TRBJ2-7; 7 nucleotides match TRBD2. The CDR3 loop spans 16 amino acids. V dropped 8 bases and J dropped 3; count of bases not matched to a gene: 16. Germline loops: CDR1 MNHEY, CDR2 SMNVEV (reference sequence).

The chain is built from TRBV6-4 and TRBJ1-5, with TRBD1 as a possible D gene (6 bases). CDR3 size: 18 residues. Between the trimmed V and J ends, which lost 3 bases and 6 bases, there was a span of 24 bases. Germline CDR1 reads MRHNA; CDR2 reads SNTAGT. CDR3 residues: CASSEKGGDSEVSQPQHF. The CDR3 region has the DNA TGTGCCAGCAGTGAGAAGGGGGGGGACTCCGAAGTGTCTCAGCCCCAGCATTTT.

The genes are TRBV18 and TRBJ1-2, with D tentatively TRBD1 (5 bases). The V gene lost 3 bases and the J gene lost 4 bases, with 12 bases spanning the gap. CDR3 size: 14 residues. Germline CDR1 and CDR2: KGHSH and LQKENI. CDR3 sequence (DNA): TGTGCCAGCTCACCTGGAGATCAGGGCTATGGCTACACCTTC. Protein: CASSPGDQGYGYTF.

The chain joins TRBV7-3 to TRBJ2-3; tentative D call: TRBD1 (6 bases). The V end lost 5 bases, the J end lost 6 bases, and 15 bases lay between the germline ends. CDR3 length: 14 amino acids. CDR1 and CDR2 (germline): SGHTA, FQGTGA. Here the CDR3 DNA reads TGTGCCAGCAGCATCAGGGGTTTAGCGGATACGCAGTATTTT. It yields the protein CASSIRGLADTQYF.

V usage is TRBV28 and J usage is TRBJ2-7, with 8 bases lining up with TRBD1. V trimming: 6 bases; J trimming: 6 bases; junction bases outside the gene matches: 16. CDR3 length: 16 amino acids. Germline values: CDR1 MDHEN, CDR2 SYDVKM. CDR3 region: CASSPPGGQGSSEQYV. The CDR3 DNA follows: TGTGCCAGCAGCCCACCCGGAGGACAGGGCTCATCCGAGCAGTACGTC.

This CDR3 reads CASGGDTGELFF. The CDR3 region has the DNA TGTGCGTCGGGAGGGGACACCGGGGAGCTGTTTTTT. V usage is TRBV7-2 and J usage is TRBJ2-2; 8 bases line up with TRBD2. The length of the CDR3 is 12 residues. Germline V gene sequence: CDR1 SGHTA, CDR2 FQGNSA.

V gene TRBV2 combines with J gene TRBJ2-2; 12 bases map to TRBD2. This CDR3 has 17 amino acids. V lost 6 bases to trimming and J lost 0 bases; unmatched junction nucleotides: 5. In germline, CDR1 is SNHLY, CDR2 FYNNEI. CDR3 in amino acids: CASRDGTSGSNTGELFF. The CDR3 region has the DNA TGTGCCAGCAGAGACGGGACTAGCGGGTCGAACACCGGGGAGCTGTTTTTT.

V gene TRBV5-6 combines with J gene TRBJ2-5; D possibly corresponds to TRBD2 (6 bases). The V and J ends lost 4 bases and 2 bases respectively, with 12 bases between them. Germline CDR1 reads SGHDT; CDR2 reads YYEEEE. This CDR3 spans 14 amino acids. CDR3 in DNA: TGTGCCAGCAGCCTCGGGACTCTACAAGAGACCCAGTACTTC. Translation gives CASSLGTLQETQYF.

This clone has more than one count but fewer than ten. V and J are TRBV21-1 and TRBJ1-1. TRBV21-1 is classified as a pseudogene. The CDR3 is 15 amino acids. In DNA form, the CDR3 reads TGTGCCAGCAGCAATGGGAGGGGCAGATACACTGAAGCTTTCTTT. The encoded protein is CASSNGRGRYTEAFF.

CDR3 DNA: TGCGCCAGCAGCCCCACAGGGATCTCCTACGAGCAGTACTTC. This sequence encodes CASSPTGISYEQYF. The V gene is TRBV10-2, the J gene TRBJ2-7, with D possibly matching TRBD1 (6 bases). Per the germline V gene, CDR1 is WSHSY and CDR2 is SAAADI. Trimming stripped 6 bases from V and 0 bases from J, with 12 bases between. This CDR3 has 14 residues.